A selection of T cell receptor beta chains follows, all from one sample in a study of T-cell reconstitution after alpha-beta-depleted transplantation in children. TCRdb analysed the PCR reads with MiXCR anew, one entry per CDR3 protein. Of under 300,000 distinct CDR3 sequences in the sample, 11% are singletons; the top ten hold 23%. Source: peripheral blood, taken 180 days after TCRalphabeta/CD19-depleted stem cell transplant. Receptors were obtained from a male patient aged 2-15 years who had a stem cell transplant for chronic granulomatous disease, so the T cells may come from the graft donor. CDR3s include the opening cysteine and the closing phenylalanine or tryptophan. A D gene is named only where the DNA matches it firmly. Clone size is not always given. Where it is, it says once, few, many or a class for expanded clones.

J gene,clone size,D gene,V gene,CDR3 protein,CDR3 DNA
TRBJ1-3,many,.,TRBV29-1,CSVEWGTTIYF,TGCAGCGTTGAATGGGGGACCACCATATATTTT
TRBJ1-6,many,.,TRBV5-1,CASSPLGGGYNSPLHF,TGCGCCAGCAGCCCCCTGGGAGGGGGCTATAATTCACCCCTCCACTTT
TRBJ2-1,many,.,TRBV20-1,CSVPGLNAYNEQFF,TGCAGTGTCCCGGGACTTAACGCCTACAATGAGCAGTTCTTC
TRBJ1-2,many,TRBD1,TRBV5-1,CASSQTGWGYTF,TGCGCCAGCAGCCAGACAGGGTGGGGCTACACCTTC
TRBJ1-5,many,TRBD1,TRBV2,CASRARQGGQPQHF,TGTGCCAGCAGGGCCCGACAGGGCGGTCAGCCCCAGCATTTT
TRBJ2-7,many,TRBD1,TRBV5-1,CASSADRGGTYEQYF,TGCGCCAGCAGCGCCGACAGGGGGGGAACCTACGAGCAGTACTTC
TRBJ2-7,.,.,TRBV25-1,CASSEPGEQYF,TGTGCCAGCAGTGAGCCAGGGGAGCAGTACTTC
TRBJ2-5,many,TRBD2,TRBV7-6,CASSLGLARETQYF,TGTGCCAGCAGCTTGGGACTAGCGAGAGAGACCCAGTACTTC
TRBJ1-2,many,.,TRBV28,CASRPGVERNFYTF,TGTGCCAGCAGACCAGGGGTCGAACGCAATTTCTACACCTTC
TRBJ2-3,many,TRBD2,TRBV9,CASSVDPAGGHDTQYF,TGTGCCAGCAGCGTAGATCCAGCGGGGGGGCATGATACGCAGTATTTT
TRBJ1-2,once,.,TRBV24-1,CATSDLQILADDLRYGYSF,TGTGCCACCAGTGATTTGCAAATCCTTGCGGACGACCTGAGATATGGCTACTCCTTC
TRBJ2-2,many,.,TRBV7-2,CASSLRDSLPLGTGELFF,TGTGCCAGCAGCTTGCGGGACAGCCTTCCCCTAGGCACCGGGGAGCTGTTTTTT
TRBJ2-2,.,.,TRBV18,CASSGLDSKNTGELFF,TGTGCCAGCTCAGGGCTGGACAGTAAGAACACCGGGGAGCTGTTTTTT
TRBJ1-3,few,.,TRBV18,CASSPQERVVGNTIYF,TGTGCCAGCTCACCACAGGAAAGGGTGGTTGGAAACACCATATATTTT
TRBJ2-7,many,TRBD2,TRBV6-2/TRBV6-3,CASSSRFRTSGGDGYEQYF,TGTGCCAGCAGTTCCCGATTTCGGACTAGCGGGGGAGATGGCTACGAGCAGTACTTC
TRBJ2-2,many,TRBD1,TRBV5-5,CASSPRPTGSGELFF,TGTGCCAGCAGCCCACGACCGACAGGGTCCGGGGAGCTGTTTTTT
TRBJ2-1,few,.,TRBV18,CASSPAVNEQFF,TGTGCCAGCTCACCGGCCGTCAATGAGCAGTTCTTC
TRBJ2-7,many,.,TRBV12-3/TRBV12-4,CASTGGTAYEQYF,TGTGCCAGCACCGGAGGCACAGCCTACGAGCAGTACTTC
TRBJ2-3,many,.,TRBV20-1,CSARRAGRADTQYF,TGCAGTGCTAGGAGGGCCGGAAGGGCAGATACGCAGTATTTT
TRBJ2-1,many,.,TRBV7-9,CASLPARTREGEQFF,TGTGCCAGCCTTCCTGCCCGAACCCGGGAAGGTGAGCAGTTCTTC
TRBJ1-1,many,.,TRBV5-1,CASSSQGPNTEAFF,TGCGCCAGCAGCTCTCAGGGACCGAACACTGAAGCTTTCTTT
TRBJ2-1,many,.,TRBV27,CASRALVSNEQFF,TGTGCCAGCAGGGCGCTTGTCTCCAATGAGCAGTTCTTC
TRBJ2-7,many,.,TRBV20-1,CSARGTAYEQYF,TGCAGTGCTAGGGGGACCGCTTACGAGCAGTACTTC
TRBJ2-1,many,TRBD2,TRBV27,CASSISGLPNEQFF,TGTGCCAGCAGTATATCGGGACTACCGAATGAGCAGTTCTTC
TRBJ1-3,many,.,TRBV7-2,CASSLSPAGASGNTIYF,TGTGCCAGCAGCTTAAGTCCGGCAGGGGCTAGTGGAAACACCATATATTTT
TRBJ1-2,many,TRBD1,TRBV20-1,CSARATTGGNYGYTF,TGCAGTGCTAGAGCGACGACAGGGGGCAACTATGGCTACACCTTC
TRBJ1-1,many,.,TRBV27,CASSSRSTEAFF,TGTGCCAGCAGTTCCCGGTCCACTGAAGCTTTCTTT
TRBJ2-1,many,TRBD2,TRBV9,CASSPRLAGSGNEQFF,TGTGCCAGCAGCCCTAGACTAGCGGGGAGTGGTAATGAGCAGTTCTTC
TRBJ2-5,.,TRBD2,TRBV5-4,CASRVQRELTQYF,TGTGCCAGCAGAGTTCAGCGGGAGCTGACCCAGTACTTC
TRBJ2-7,many,.,TRBV28,CASSPPTTSSYEQYF,TGTGCCAGCAGTCCACCGACGACTAGCTCCTACGAGCAGTACTTC
TRBJ1-6,many,.,TRBV24-1,CATSGYRRDSPLHF,TGTGCCACCAGTGGTTACAGGCGGGATTCACCCCTCCACTTT
TRBJ2-2,many,TRBD2,TRBV10-2,CASSESLAGENTGELFF,TGCGCCAGCAGTGAGTCTCTAGCGGGGGAGAACACCGGGGAGCTGTTTTTT
TRBJ1-2,many,TRBD1,TRBV7-2,CASSLKTGQGAGGYTF,TGTGCCAGCAGCTTAAAAACCGGACAGGGGGCTGGCGGCTACACCTTC
TRBJ2-3,.,TRBD1,TRBV7-9,CASSGGTGGLLYF,TGTGCCAGCAGCGGAGGGACAGGGGGCTTGTTGTATTTT
TRBJ2-7,many,TRBD1,TRBV28,CASRPDRVKNYEQYF,TGTGCCAGCAGACCGGACAGGGTCAAAAACTACGAGCAGTACTTC
TRBJ2-1,many,.,TRBV5-1,CASSSGQSYNEQFF,TGCGCCAGCAGCAGCGGACAGTCCTACAATGAGCAGTTCTTC
TRBJ2-7,many,.,TRBV27,CASSLSWSGGYEQYF,TGTGCCAGCAGTTTATCGTGGTCCGGAGGGTACGAGCAGTACTTC
TRBJ2-5,many,TRBD2,TRBV5-1,CATRPTGLAGETQYF,TGCGCCACCAGACCCACGGGACTAGCGGGAGAGACCCAGTACTTC
TRBJ2-1,many,.,TRBV12-3/TRBV12-4,CASSLGLFPNEQFF,TGTGCCAGCAGTTTAGGTCTATTTCCCAATGAGCAGTTCTTC
TRBJ2-2,many,TRBD1,TRBV11-1,CASTGQGNTGELFF,TGTGCCAGCACCGGACAGGGGAACACCGGGGAGCTGTTTTTT
TRBJ1-5,many,.,TRBV5-1,CASSPGPEVLQPQHF,TGCGCCAGCAGCCCGGGGCCGGAGGTCCTTCAGCCCCAGCATTTT
TRBJ2-3,many,TRBD1,TRBV4-3,CASSLGQGITDTQYF,TGCGCCAGCAGCCTAGGACAGGGGATCACAGATACGCAGTATTTT
TRBJ2-7,many,.,TRBV7-2,CASSFRERPREQYF,TGTGCCAGCAGCTTCAGGGAAAGGCCTCGCGAGCAGTACTTC
TRBJ2-1,many,TRBD2,TRBV7-7,CASSPLAREQFF,TGTGCCAGCAGCCCACTAGCGAGAGAGCAGTTCTTC